The 3 T cell receptor beta chains below were found in one sample sequenced in a study of CD8+ T cells in alopecia areata. Sample treatment: oral pan-JAK inhibitor, 5-10 mg twice daily. Sequencing used cDNA as its template, made by extracting RNA and reverse transcribing it. Sequenced by immunoSEQ multiplex PCR; TCRdb stores in-frame clones only, minus some. The sample lists 90,000 to 120,000 clones; roughly 84% were seen once. The starting material was CD8+ T cells sorted from blood, obtained at week 24, from a patient treated with tofacitinib. Receptor source: a human donor with alopecia areata.

V gene TRBV19 combines with J gene TRBJ2-2; D possibly uses TRBD1 or TRBD2 (5 bases each). Trimming cost V 6 bases and J 6 bases, with 14 bases left between them. The CDR3 has 14 amino acids. Germline CDR1 is LNHDA and CDR2 is SQIVND (reference sequence). The CDR3 DNA reads TGTGCCAGTAGACCGGGACCGTGGGCCGGGGAGCTGTTTTTT. Protein: CASRPGPWAGELFF. Together with reference TRBV19 and TRBJ2-2, the CDR3 gives the full variable domain: DGGITQSPKYLFRKEGQNVTLSCEQNLNHDAMYWYRQDPGQGLRLIYYSQIVNDFQKGDIAEGYSVSREKKESFPLTVTSAQKNPTAFYLCASRPGPWAGELFFGEGSRLTVL.

The chain links TRBV9 to TRBJ1-1; the D is unclear. Deletions cut 4 bases from V and 5 bases from J, with 15 bases between. Germline assignment: CDR1 SGDLS and CDR2 YYNGEE. This CDR3 is 14 amino acids long. The CDR3 is CASSPHTGLTEAFF. For the CDR3, the DNA is TGTGCCAGCAGCCCCCACACGGGTTTGACTGAAGCTTTCTTT.

The V call is TRBV2, the J call TRBJ2-2; unclear D gene. The CDR3 is made up of 14 amino acids. Per the germline V gene, CDR1 is SNHLY and CDR2 is FYNNEI. Trimming shortened V by 0 bases and J by 4 bases, and 6 bases separated the two germline ends. Here the CDR3 reads CASSEAGTTGELFF. The CDR3 region has the DNA TGTGCCAGCAGTGAAGCGGGCACCACCGGGGAGCTGTTTTTT.